The 23 T cell receptor beta chains below come from one sample, sequenced in a study of T cells expressing NK-cell markers (dated by TCRdb to 2019 to 2021). Libraries were made using 5' RACE. Sequencer: Illumina HiSeq 2000. Each CDR3 protein sequence appears as one entry after TCRdb reprocessed the reads, and no DNA is included. The sample table holds 300,000 to 500,000 distinct CDR3 sequences. The ten largest clonotypes hold around a tenth of the sample. The specimen was blood T cells: a sorted CD56 or NKG2C T cell subset, CD4+ or CD8+ T cells, or bulk PBMC T cells (not recorded which). These receptors all stem from a woman aged 50 to 60 in good health. Donor details come from another sample of the same person, matched by shared clones.

This sequence joins TRBV5-1 and TRBJ2-5; TCRdb designates TRBD1, a call that cannot be tested without DNA. From germline, CDR1 is SGHRS and CDR2 YFSETQ. The CDR3 totals 16 residues. The CDR3 sequence: CASSLELTGFGETQYF.

J is TRBJ2-4 and V is TRBV24-1; TCRdb proposes TRBD1, but this gene call is untestable without DNA. CDR1 is KGHDR and CDR2 is SFDVKD in the germline V gene. CDR3 size: 16 residues. CDR3 sequence: CATSDSPGQGANIQYF.

This chain connects TRBV6-6 to TRBJ2-6; TCRdb's D call, TRBD1, is unchecked because there is no DNA. Germline CDR1 MNHNY, CDR2 SVGAGI (reference sequence). The CDR3 totals 18 residues. Here the CDR3 reads CASSSSDRAPSGANVLTF.

The rearrangement links TRBV9 to TRBJ2-7; absent DNA, TCRdb's TRBD1 call cannot be checked. Germline-derived CDR1 and CDR2 are SGDLS and YYNGEE. This CDR3 has 12 residues. This chain's CDR3 is CASGPGLYEQYF.

This sequence joins TRBV20-1 and TRBJ2-1; the TCRdb D gene call, TRBD2, has no DNA to confirm it. Germline assignment: CDR1 DFQATT and CDR2 SNEGSKA (reference sequence). The CDR3 runs 15 residues. Here the CDR3 reads CSAYRASGRADEQFF.

The rearrangement links TRBV12-3 or TRBV12-4 to TRBJ1-1; TCRdb's D call, TRBD1, is unchecked because there is no DNA. This CDR3 has 13 amino acids. CDR3 protein: CASSFRLDREAFF.

The chain couples TRBV12-3 or TRBV12-4 to TRBJ1-1; without DNA, the TCRdb call of TRBD1 cannot be checked. The CDR3 covers 14 residues. The CDR3 loop reads CASTFRRGPTEAFF.

The J gene is TRBJ1-2, the V gene TRBV9; as DNA is missing, the TRBD1 call by TCRdb cannot be tested. The CDR3 consists of 16 residues. Germline lookup yields CDR1 SGDLS and CDR2 YYNGEE. The CDR3 protein is CASSVTPGQAGYGYTF.

The rearrangement links TRBV12-5 to TRBJ1-6; TCRdb calls TRBD1, which cannot be checked without DNA. Germline assignment: CDR1 LGHNT and CDR2 FRNRAP. The CDR3 loop spans 14 amino acids. The chain's CDR3 is CASGLETGNSPLHF.

The chain's CDR3 is CSAPEAEGVGYTF. This chain uses TRBV20-1 with TRBJ1-2. The germline gives CDR1 DFQATT, CDR2 SNEGSKA (reference sequence). The CDR3 has 13 amino acids.

The chain carries TRBV12-3 or TRBV12-4 and TRBJ2-7; there is no DNA to check the TCRdb D call of TRBD1. CDR3 length: 13 residues. CDR3 residues: CASSYGGRNEQYF.

This chain joins TRBV20-1 and TRBJ1-2; the TRBD1 assignment by TCRdb is unverifiable without DNA. Germline V lookup: CDR1 DFQATT, CDR2 SNEGSKA (reference sequence). The CDR3 runs to 13 residues. The CDR3: CSAHRGASSGYTF.

The chain recombines TRBV6-5 with TRBJ2-3; the D call from TCRdb, TRBD1, cannot be confirmed without DNA. The CDR3 sequence is 17 residues long. Germline-derived CDR1 and CDR2 are MNHEY and SVGAGI. The CDR3 reads CASSLRGDIPRTDTQYF.

V gene TRBV12-3 or TRBV12-4 combines with J gene TRBJ2-1. This CDR3 contains 11 residues. The CDR3 region is CASRISYEQFF.

This sequence joins TRBV12-3 or TRBV12-4 and TRBJ2-5. The CDR3 spans 11 residues. CDR3 sequence reads: CASSVNSPQYF.

V gene TRBV29-1 combines with J gene TRBJ2-1; TCRdb selects TRBD2, and the lack of DNA leaves this call unchecked. CDR3 length: 15 residues. Germline-derived CDR1 and CDR2 are SQVTM and ANQGSEA. The chain's CDR3 is CSVEEGLAGVNEQFF.

The chain uses TRBV12-3 or TRBV12-4 and TRBJ2-3; TCRdb outputs TRBD1, but without DNA this stays unchecked. The length of the CDR3 is 15 residues. Here the CDR3 reads CASRLTGGITDTQYF.

The V call is TRBV12-3 or TRBV12-4, the J call TRBJ2-1; the D call of TRBD2 rests on TCRdb alone, since no DNA is present to check it. This CDR3 region has 17 residues. This CDR3 is CASSPDLGLAGGNEQFF.

CDR3: CSAREPIVVSYTF. The V gene is TRBV20-1, the J gene TRBJ1-2. The CDR3 totals 13 residues. Per germline, CDR1 DFQATT and CDR2 SNEGSKA (reference sequence).

This chain connects TRBV27 to TRBJ1-2; TCRdb's D call of TRBD1 is untestable without DNA. Germline assignment: CDR1 MNHEY and CDR2 SMNVEV (reference sequence). This CDR3 comprises 12 residues. The CDR3 reads CASSQPGYGYTF.

The chain has TRBV27 and TRBJ2-6. The CDR3 sequence is 16 residues long. The germline CDR1 and CDR2 sequences are MNHEY and SMNVEV (reference sequence). The CDR3 here is CASSLGDYSGANVLTF. The complete variable domain, with remaining parts taken from reference TRBV27 and TRBJ2-6, reads EAQVTQNPRYLITVTGKKLTVTCSQNMNHEYMSWYRQDPGLGLRQIYYSMNVEVTDKGDVPEGYKVSRKEKRNFPLILESPSPNQTSLYFCASSLGDYSGANVLTFGAGSRLTVL.

This sequence joins TRBV24-1 and TRBJ2-1; TCRdb's D call of TRBD1 is untestable without DNA. The V gene's germline CDR1 is KGHDR and CDR2 SFDVKD. This CDR3 is 16 amino acids long. CDR3 sequence: CATSDPYPRRTNEQFF.

The chain employs TRBV6-5 and TRBJ2-1; with no DNA, the TCRdb D assignment of TRBD1 cannot be verified. The length of the CDR3 is 17 residues. The germline gives CDR1 MNHEY, CDR2 SVGAGI. The CDR3 is CASSYSSSVQGAVEQFF.